The T cell receptor beta chain under discussion was sequenced for a study of cytomegalovirus exposure and HLA in healthy donors. General study results and limits: High specificity and sensitivity for cytomegalovirus status were reported for the classifier. Cytomegalovirus association was listed for approximately 160 TCR beta chains.

This CDR3 comprises 15 residues. The junction had 11 bases not matched to a gene; V was cut back by 5 bases and J by 6 bases. The germline CDR1 and CDR2 sequences are SNHLY and FYNNEI. Among the 120 subjects of the validation cohort, separate from the roughly 600-subject first cohort, were the donors. Using immunoSEQ multiplex PCR, the repertoire was profiled, and TCRdb retains in-frame clones only, with some absent. The data contain under 300,000 clones, 65% to 90% of them singletons. Note on this clone: No antigen is known for it.

This clonotype originated in a woman aged 18-29 years in good health and CMV-seronegative. The chain recombines TRBV2 with TRBJ2-7; 9 bases match TRBD2. The sample taken for sequencing was PBMCs. CDR3 nucleotides: TGTGCCAGCAGTAAAGGGCTAGCGGGAACGAGCGAGCAGTACTTC. This encodes CASSKGLAGTSEQYF. Full variable domain (outside the CDR3, taken from reference TRBV2 and TRBJ2-7): EPEVTQTPSHQVTQMGQEVILRCVPISNHLYFYWYRQILGQKVEFLVSFYNNEISEKSEIFDDQFSVERPDGSNFTLKIRSTKLEDSAMYFCASSKGLAGTSEQYFGPGTRLTVT.